These T cell receptor beta chains were read from a single sample in a study of T cell responses to AZD1222 COVID-19 vaccine. TCRdb's copy holds only in-frame clones and misses some; the assay was immunoSEQ multiplex PCR. The data show about 59,000 clones, nearly 90% seen once. The sequenced sample was peripheral blood, obtained 28 days after the second AZD1222 dose. These receptors were collected from an adult who received the AZD1222 COVID-19 vaccine. Each CDR3 is given with its conserved first and last residue.

cdr3_aa: CASSWPTGNTIYF
v_call: TRBV11-1
cdr3_length: 13
j_call: TRBJ1-3

cdr3_aa: CASRPTDRSSYEQYF
v_call: TRBV6-5
cdr3_length: 15
j_call: TRBJ2-7

cdr3_aa: CASSRGGELPQHF
v_call: TRBV18
cdr3_length: 13
j_call: TRBJ1-5

cdr3_aa: CASRGGQARTDTQYF
v_call: TRBV19
cdr3_length: 15
j_call: TRBJ2-3

cdr3_aa: CASSQFGRGDQETQYF
v_call: TRBV3-1/TRBV3-2
cdr3_length: 16
j_call: TRBJ2-5

cdr3_aa: CASSVSMSDTQYF
v_call: TRBV9
cdr3_length: 13
j_call: TRBJ2-3

cdr3_aa: CASSGEQGGTEAFF
v_call: TRBV9
cdr3_length: 14
j_call: TRBJ1-1

cdr3_aa: CASTIGGTGITGELFF
v_call: TRBV28
cdr3_length: 16
j_call: TRBJ2-2

cdr3_aa: CASSVRDSGGGYTF
v_call: TRBV19
cdr3_length: 14
j_call: TRBJ1-2

cdr3_aa: CASGRAGNYGYTF
v_call: TRBV25-1
cdr3_length: 13
j_call: TRBJ1-2

cdr3_aa: CASGLVTRATNYGYTF
v_call: TRBV12-5
cdr3_length: 16
j_call: TRBJ1-2

cdr3_aa: CASSSPGSPYGYTF
v_call: TRBV27
cdr3_length: 14
j_call: TRBJ1-2

cdr3_aa: CASSYSSQGGRQPQHF
v_call: TRBV6-2/TRBV6-3
cdr3_length: 16
j_call: TRBJ1-5

cdr3_aa: CASSLVSGGGTDTQYF
v_call: TRBV5-1
cdr3_length: 16
j_call: TRBJ2-3

cdr3_aa: CASSRDNSYEQYF
v_call: TRBV7-9
cdr3_length: 13
j_call: TRBJ2-7

cdr3_aa: CASSTNEAAPLHF
v_call: TRBV7-3
cdr3_length: 13
j_call: TRBJ1-6

cdr3_aa: CASSARLAGLTDTQYF
v_call: TRBV5-6
cdr3_length: 16
j_call: TRBJ2-3

cdr3_aa: CASSTPTGLNTEAFF
v_call: TRBV5-4
cdr3_length: 15
j_call: TRBJ1-1

cdr3_aa: CASSEAEGAGYEQYF
v_call: TRBV6-1
cdr3_length: 15
j_call: TRBJ2-7

cdr3_aa: CASSQHPQGAPGNTIYF
v_call: TRBV3-1/TRBV3-2
cdr3_length: 17
j_call: TRBJ1-3

cdr3_aa: CASSLGTAAYEQYF
v_call: TRBV7-9
cdr3_length: 14
j_call: TRBJ2-7

cdr3_aa: CASSLNQGRGSDTQYF
v_call: TRBV5-6
cdr3_length: 16
j_call: TRBJ2-3

cdr3_aa: CASSFRLLDEQFF
v_call: TRBV7-2
cdr3_length: 13
j_call: TRBJ2-1

cdr3_aa: CASSIVTRGSDTEAFF
v_call: TRBV19
cdr3_length: 16
j_call: TRBJ1-1

cdr3_aa: CASSTASGANIQYF
v_call: TRBV19
cdr3_length: 14
j_call: TRBJ2-4

cdr3_aa: CASSLAPIQGTETQYF
v_call: TRBV5-1
cdr3_length: 16
j_call: TRBJ2-5

cdr3_aa: CSDSREGSPQYF
v_call: TRBV29-1
cdr3_length: 12
j_call: TRBJ2-3

cdr3_aa: CASSRHRNTIYF
v_call: TRBV12-3/TRBV12-4
cdr3_length: 12
j_call: TRBJ1-3

cdr3_aa: CASSQQGDGYTF
v_call: TRBV25-1
cdr3_length: 12
j_call: TRBJ1-2